This T cell receptor beta chain appears in the sequencing data of a study of technical replicates of blood from a handful of donors. TCRdb keeps only in-frame clones here, not all; method: immunoSEQ multiplex PCR. The sample yields approximately 82,000 clones, over 80% seen once. V was shortened by 7 bases and J by 4 bases, with 8 bases between the two germline ends. The CDR3 is 12 amino acids. In germline, CDR1 is GTSNPN, CDR2 SVGIG (reference sequence). The V gene is TRBV30, the J gene TRBJ2-6; possible D gene TRBD2, 5 bases. The sequence came from a human donor in good health. The sample taken for sequencing was T cells isolated from PBMCs. DNA for the CDR3: TGTGCCTCGGGAACCGGGGCCAACGTCCTGACTTTC. Encoded protein: CASGTGANVLTF.